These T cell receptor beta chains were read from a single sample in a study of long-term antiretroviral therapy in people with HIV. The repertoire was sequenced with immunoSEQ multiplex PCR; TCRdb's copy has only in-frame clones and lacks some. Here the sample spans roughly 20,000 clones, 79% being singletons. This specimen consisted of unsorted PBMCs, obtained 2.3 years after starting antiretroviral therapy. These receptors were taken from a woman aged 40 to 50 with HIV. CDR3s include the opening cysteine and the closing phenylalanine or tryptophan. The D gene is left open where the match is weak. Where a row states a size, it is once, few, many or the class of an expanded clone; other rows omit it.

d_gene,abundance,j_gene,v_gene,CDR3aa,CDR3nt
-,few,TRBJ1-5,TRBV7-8,CASSLGQGPPGQPQHF,TGTGCCAGCAGCTTAGGGCAGGGTCCTCCCGGTCAGCCCCAGCATTTT
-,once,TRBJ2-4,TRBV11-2,CASSSPKLAKNIQYF,TGTGCCAGCAGCTCCCCCAAGTTAGCCAAAAACATTCAGTACTTC
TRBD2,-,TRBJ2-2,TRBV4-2,CASSPTSGGNTGELFF,TGTGCCAGCAGCCCTACTAGCGGGGGGAACACCGGGGAGCTGTTTTTT
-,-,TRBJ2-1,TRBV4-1,CASSLGSYNEQFF,TGCGCCAGCAGCCTCGGGAGCTACAATGAGCAGTTCTTC
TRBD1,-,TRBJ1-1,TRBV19,CASSLGTDWAEAFF,TGTGCCAGTAGTCTGGGGACAGACTGGGCTGAAGCTTTCTTT
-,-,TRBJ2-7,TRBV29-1,CSVSSTYEQYF,TGCAGCGTCTCCTCAACCTACGAGCAGTACTTC
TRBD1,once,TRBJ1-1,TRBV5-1,CASLGQGNTEAFF,TGCGCCAGCCTTGGACAGGGGAACACTGAAGCTTTCTTT
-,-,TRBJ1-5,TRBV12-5,CASGLVSPYQPQHF,TGTGCTAGTGGTTTGGTAAGCCCTTATCAGCCCCAGCATTTT
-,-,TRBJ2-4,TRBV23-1,CASSQGFFSLAKNIQYF,TGCGCCAGCAGTCAAGGGTTCTTTTCCTTAGCCAAAAACATTCAGTACTTC
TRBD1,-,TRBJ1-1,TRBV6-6,CASSWTGNTEAFF,TGTGCCAGCAGCTGGACAGGGAACACTGAAGCTTTCTTT
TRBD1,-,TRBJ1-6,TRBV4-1,CASSQEGTANSPLHF,TGCGCCAGCAGCCAAGAAGGGACAGCGAATTCACCCCTCCACTTT
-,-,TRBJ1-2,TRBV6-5,CASSYSDRYGYTF,TGTGCCAGCAGTTACTCGGATCGCTATGGCTACACCTTC
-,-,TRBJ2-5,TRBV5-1,CASSLAGETQYF,TGCGCCAGCAGCTTGGCAGGGGAGACCCAGTACTTC
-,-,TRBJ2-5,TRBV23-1,CVLTDSQETQYF,TGCGTCCTGACGGACTCCCAAGAGACCCAGTACTTC
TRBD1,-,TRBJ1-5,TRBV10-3,CAIQDRLNQPQHF,TGTGCCATCCAGGACAGGCTCAATCAGCCCCAGCATTTT
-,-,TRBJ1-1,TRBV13,CASSQQGIHTEAFF,TGTGCCAGCAGCCAACAGGGTATTCACACTGAAGCTTTCTTT
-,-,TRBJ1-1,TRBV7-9,CASSLEANNEAFF,TGTGCCAGCAGCTTAGAGGCGAACAATGAAGCTTTCTTT
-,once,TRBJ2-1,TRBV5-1,CASSPDPGDNEQFF,TGCGCCAGCAGCCCCGACCCGGGTGACAATGAGCAGTTCTTC
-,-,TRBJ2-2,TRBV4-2,CASSQVNPGEGELFF,TGTGCCAGCAGCCAAGTCAACCCGGGAGAAGGGGAGCTGTTTTTT
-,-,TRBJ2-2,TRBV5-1,CASSLGSTGELFF,TGCGCCAGCAGCTTGGGAAGCACCGGGGAGCTGTTTTTT
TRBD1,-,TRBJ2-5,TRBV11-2,CASSLAGRGKETQYF,TGTGCCAGCAGCTTAGCCGGCAGGGGGAAAGAGACCCAGTACTTC
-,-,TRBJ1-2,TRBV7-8,CASRPSWDYGYTF,TGTGCCAGCAGGCCCAGTTGGGACTATGGCTACACCTTC
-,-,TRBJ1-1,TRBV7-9,CASSFGNTEAFF,TGTGCCAGCAGCTTCGGGAACACTGAAGCTTTCTTT
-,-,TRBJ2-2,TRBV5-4,CASSPGHKNTGELFF,TGTGCCAGCAGCCCGGGACACAAGAACACCGGGGAGCTGTTTTTT
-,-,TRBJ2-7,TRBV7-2,CASSFGGPYEQYF,TGTGCCAGCAGCTTCGGAGGACCCTACGAGCAGTACTTC
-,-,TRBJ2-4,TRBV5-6,CASSLADSGKNF,TGTGCCAGCAGCTTGGCCGATTCGGGGAAAAACTTC
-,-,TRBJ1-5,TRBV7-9,CASSLINQPQHF,TGTGCCAGCAGCTTGATAAATCAGCCCCAGCATTTT
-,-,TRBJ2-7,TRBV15,CATSRSRDGEPYEQYF,TGTGCCACCAGCAGGTCCCGGGACGGGGAGCCCTACGAGCAGTACTTC
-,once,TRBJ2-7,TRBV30,CAWGDRLAEQYF,TGTGCCTGGGGAGACAGGTTAGCCGAGCAGTACTTC
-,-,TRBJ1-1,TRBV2,CASSGETLVVAFF,TGTGCCAGCAGTGGGGAGACCCTAGTCGTGGCTTTCTTT
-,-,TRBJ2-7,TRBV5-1,CASGTDSEPSYEQYF,TGCGCCAGCGGAACGGACAGCGAGCCCTCCTACGAGCAGTACTTC
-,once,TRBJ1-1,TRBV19,CASSNRVGTEAFF,TGTGCCAGTAGCAACAGGGTTGGTACTGAAGCTTTCTTT
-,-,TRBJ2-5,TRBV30,CAWSGGRQETQYF,TGTGCCTGGAGCGGGGGAAGACAAGAGACCCAGTACTTC
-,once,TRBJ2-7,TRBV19,CASSISQSSYEQYF,TGTGCCAGTAGTATATCCCAGAGCTCCTACGAGCAGTACTTC
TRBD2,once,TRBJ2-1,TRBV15,CATTKRESEQFF,TGTGCCACCACAAAGCGGGAGAGTGAGCAGTTCTTC
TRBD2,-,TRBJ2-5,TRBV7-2,CASSSSGIQETQYF,TGTGCCAGCAGCTCTAGCGGGATTCAAGAGACCCAGTACTTC
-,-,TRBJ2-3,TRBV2,CASSLTYDSDTQYF,TGTGCCAGCAGTTTAACCTACGACTCAGATACGCAGTATTTT
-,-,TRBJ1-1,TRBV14,CASSGYRVRDTEAFF,TGTGCCAGCAGCGGATACAGGGTCAGGGACACTGAAGCTTTCTTT
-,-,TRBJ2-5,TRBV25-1,CASSDPKAQYF,TGTGCCAGCAGTGACCCGAAGGCCCAGTACTTC
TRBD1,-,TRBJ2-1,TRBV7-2,CASSLAQGSYNEQFF,TGTGCCAGCAGCTTAGCACAGGGGAGCTACAATGAGCAGTTCTTC
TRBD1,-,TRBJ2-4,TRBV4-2,CASSQDRQGIDIQYF,TGTGCCAGCAGCCAAGATAGACAGGGAATAGACATTCAGTACTTC
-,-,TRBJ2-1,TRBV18,CASSVQGDFYNEQFF,TGTGCCAGCTCAGTTCAGGGGGACTTTTACAATGAGCAGTTCTTC
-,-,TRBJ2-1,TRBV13,CASSLEVDEQFF,TGTGCCAGCAGCTTAGAAGTCGATGAGCAGTTCTTC
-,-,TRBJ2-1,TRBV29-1,CSVPDNNEQFF,TGCAGCGTTCCGGACAACAATGAGCAGTTCTTC
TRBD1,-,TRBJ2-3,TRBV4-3,CASSPGTGGTDTQYF,TGCGCCAGCAGCCCCGGGACAGGGGGCACAGATACGCAGTATTTT
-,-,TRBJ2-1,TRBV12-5,CASGLVYPYNEQFF,TGTGCTAGTGGTTTGGTATACCCCTACAATGAGCAGTTCTTC
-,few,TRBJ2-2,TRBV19,CASSSQGQGRTGELFF,TGTGCCAGTAGTTCCCAGGGGCAGGGGAGGACCGGGGAGCTGTTTTTT
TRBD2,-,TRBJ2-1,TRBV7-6,CASSLIAGSSYNEQFF,TGTGCCAGCAGCCTCATAGCGGGAAGCTCCTACAATGAGCAGTTCTTC
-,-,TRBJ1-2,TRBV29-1,CSAGKAEFYGYTF,TGCAGCGCCGGAAAGGCGGAGTTCTATGGCTACACCTTC
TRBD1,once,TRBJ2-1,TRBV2,CASSPFGGQSSYNEQFF,TGTGCCAGCAGTCCCTTTGGGGGACAGAGCTCCTACAATGAGCAGTTCTTC